This T cell receptor beta chain comes out of a study of T-cell memory formation after mild COVID-19. With regard to this clonotype: A read error may account for a junction end that differs from germline.

The germline V gene encodes CDR1 SGHVS and CDR2 FQNEAQ. The CDR3 runs 14 residues. One entry per CDR3 protein, called by TCRdb with MiXCR from the 5' RACE reads. Among approximately 190,000 distinct CDR3 sequences listed, around 20% were seen once. Source material: PBMCs or a T cell subset sorted from them (not recorded which). The clonotype originates from an adult woman who had mild COVID-19 (a few samples of this study predate the infection). Cell type and time point are not known. The gene calls are TRBV7-8 and TRBJ1-2, with D maybe TRBD1 (5 bases). CDR3 protein: CASRLGWGNYGYTF. CDR3 sequence (DNA): TGTGCCAGCAGATTAGGATGGGGGAACTATGGCTACACCTTC. The full variable domain, its missing parts supplied by reference TRBV7-8 and TRBJ1-2, is GAGVSQSPRYKVAKRGQDVALRCDPISGHVSLFWYQQALGQGPEFLTYFQNEAQLDKSGLPSDRFFAERPEGSVSTLKIQRTQQEDSAVYLCASRLGWGNYGYTFGSGTRLTVV.